These 26 T cell receptor beta chains originate from one sample sequenced in a study of cytomegalovirus exposure and HLA in healthy donors. The PCR made use of 60 Vbeta and 13 Jbeta primers. TCRdb's table, derived via immunoSEQ multiplex PCR, lists solely in-frame clones and lacks some. This sample has 170,000 or so clones, with 82% found just once. Sample: PBMCs. These receptors were obtained from a woman aged 45 to 65 in good health and CMV-seronegative.

The chain carries TRBV6-5 and TRBJ1-2, with 7 bases that match TRBD1. Germline-derived CDR1 and CDR2 are MNHEY and SVGAGI. The V and J ends lost 5 bases and 4 bases, in that order; junction bases with no gene match: 10. This CDR3 is built from 15 residues. The CDR3 loop reads CASSQRQGLSYGYTF. The CDR3 region has the DNA TGTGCCAGCAGTCAGCGACAGGGACTTAGCTATGGCTACACCTTC.

V usage is TRBV27 and J usage is TRBJ1-2, with a possible D match to TRBD1 (6 bases). Germline V gives CDR1 MNHEY, CDR2 SMNVEV (reference sequence). The germline V and J ends were trimmed by 4 bases and 0 bases, with 15 bases remaining between them. The CDR3 extends over 16 amino acids. CDR3 sequence reads: CASSSAGVGANYGYTF. The DNA of the CDR3 is TGTGCCAGCAGTTCAGCAGGGGTAGGGGCTAACTATGGCTACACCTTC.

A single count supports this clone. The chain employs TRBV14 and TRBJ2-3, with 11 bases lining up with TRBD2. The CDR3 contains 16 residues. Germline V gives CDR1 SGHDN, CDR2 FVKESK. V was pared by 4 bases and J by 3 bases, with 6 bases of the junction left unmatched. The CDR3: CASSPLAGGQTDTQYF. Written as DNA, the CDR3 is TGTGCCAGCAGCCCTTTAGCGGGGGGGCAGACAGATACGCAGTATTTT.

V gene TRBV2 combines with J gene TRBJ1-3, with a possible D match to TRBD1 (6 bases). V lost 3 bases and J 2 bases, leaving 11 bases between the germline ends. CDR1 and CDR2 (germline): SNHLY, FYNNEI. This CDR3 has 15 residues. In DNA, the CDR3 is TGTGCCAGCAGTGAGCAGGGGCCTGCTGGAAACACCATATATTTT. It yields the protein CASSEQGPAGNTIYF.

This chain links TRBV30 with TRBJ1-5; weak D call: TRBD1 (5 bases). From germline, CDR1 is GTSNPN and CDR2 SVGIG (reference sequence). This CDR3 is 15 amino acids long. The ends were cut back, 3 bases at V and 4 bases at J, with 16 bases in the middle. The chain's CDR3 is CAWRERGGLNQPQHF. The CDR3 bases are TGTGCCTGGAGAGAGAGGGGAGGGTTGAATCAGCCCCAGCATTTT.

The chain links TRBV4-1 to TRBJ2-5; a weak D match, TRBD1 (5 bases). The better agreement between TRBJ2-7 and the DNA end casts doubt on the J call. This CDR3 comprises 14 residues. Germline CDR1 is MGHRA and CDR2 is YSYEKL. CDR3: CASSQAGLTYEQYF. In DNA form, the CDR3 reads TGCGCCAGCAGCCAAGCAGGGTTAACCTACGAGCAGTACTTC.

The gene calls are TRBV7-6 and TRBJ2-6, with D possibly being TRBD2 (7 bases). Trimming removed 5 bases from V and 3 bases from J, with 14 bases in between. CDR3 size: 16 residues. Germline V gives CDR1 SGHVS, CDR2 FNYEAQ. CDR3 bases: TGTGCCAGCAGCCCACGAAGGGGGGGTGGGGCCAACGTCCTGACTTTC. Its protein is CASSPRRGGGANVLTF.

The table lists this clone with a count of one. This sequence joins TRBV7-2 and TRBJ2-7; 9 positions agree with TRBD2. Germline V gene lookup returns CDR1 SGHTA and CDR2 FQGNSA. The CDR3 contains 16 residues. Germline trimming cut 0 bases from V and 4 bases from J; bases unmatched to any gene: 7. CDR3 sequence (DNA): TGTGCCAGCAGCTTAGCTCCAGCGGGGGGTTTGTACGAGCAGTACTTC. Its protein is CASSLAPAGGLYEQYF.

This rearrangement joins TRBV5-1 to TRBJ1-3; TRBD1 matches 8 bases. CDR1 and CDR2 (germline): SGHRS, YFSETQ. With 1 base clipped from V and 8 bases from J, the junction kept 5 bases outside the gene matches. The CDR3 is 14 amino acids. As DNA, the CDR3 is TGCGCCAGCAGCTTGACCGGACAGGGTGACACCATATATTTT. Its protein product is CASSLTGQGDTIYF.

This chain connects TRBV28 to TRBJ1-2, with 9 bases matching TRBD1. The CDR3 covers 15 residues. Germline V gene lookup returns CDR1 MDHEN and CDR2 SYDVKM. J lost 2 bases, V lost 8 bases, and 9 bases had no gene match. The CDR3 is CASQVGQGLNYGYTF. In DNA form, the CDR3 reads TGTGCCAGCCAAGTTGGACAGGGGTTGAACTATGGCTACACCTTC.

The V and J genes are TRBV7-8 and TRBJ2-7, with 10 bases lining up with TRBD1. The CDR3 runs 13 residues. CDR1 and CDR2 (germline): SGHVS, FQNEAQ. V lost 5 bases and J lost 8; bases outside the gene matches: 6. The CDR3 sequence: CASSIGTGVKQYF. CDR3 DNA sequence: TGTGCCAGCAGCATAGGGACAGGGGTAAAGCAGTACTTC.

The chain employs TRBV28 and TRBJ1-2; 10 bases map to TRBD1. CDR3 length: 12 amino acids. Per the germline V gene, CDR1 is MDHEN and CDR2 is SYDVKM. V lost 7 bases, J lost 8 bases, and 4 bases stayed unmatched. In nucleotides, the CDR3 is TGTGCCAGCACCGTGGGACAGGGGGGCTACACCTTC. It encodes CASTVGQGGYTF.

The J gene is TRBJ1-3, the V gene TRBV7-2, with TRBD1 as a possible D gene (5 bases). The V end lost 5 bases, the J end lost 3 bases, and 14 bases lay between the germline ends. In germline, CDR1 is SGHTA, CDR2 FQGNSA. CDR3 length: 15 amino acids. The CDR3 region is CASSRPGVGGNTIYF. CDR3 coding DNA: TGTGCCAGCAGCCGCCCGGGGGTCGGTGGAAACACCATATATTTT. Based on the CDR3 plus reference TRBV7-2 and TRBJ1-3, the full variable domain is GAGVSQSPSNKVTEKGKDVELRCDPISGHTALYWYRQSLGQGLEFLIYFQGNSAPDKSGLPSDRFSAERTGGSVSTLTIQRTQQEDSAVYLCASSRPGVGGNTIYFGEGSWLTVV.

This clone was seen once. V is TRBV6-6 and J is TRBJ1-4; unclear D gene. The ends were cut back, 5 bases at V and 5 bases at J, with 6 bases in the middle. The germline V gene encodes CDR1 MNHNY and CDR2 SVGAGI (reference sequence). CDR3 length: 12 amino acids. CDR3 DNA: TGTGCCAGCAGTCGAACAAATGAAAAACTGTTTTTT. Protein: CASSRTNEKLFF.

This sequence joins TRBV27 and TRBJ1-4; a weak D match, TRBD1 (6 bases). This CDR3 comprises 17 residues. The V end lost 6 bases, the J end lost 2 bases, and 19 bases lay between the germline ends. Germline V gives CDR1 MNHEY, CDR2 SMNVEV (reference sequence). CDR3 bases: TGTGCCAGCAGCAGCGCCGGACAGCCGTGGACTAATGAAAAACTGTTTTTT. This encodes CASSSAGQPWTNEKLFF.

The chain joins TRBV27 to TRBJ1-6; 7 nucleotides agree with TRBD1. Germline lookup yields CDR1 MNHEY and CDR2 SMNVEV (reference sequence). V dropped 5 bases and J dropped 13; count of bases not matched to a gene: 8. The CDR3 extends over 13 amino acids. The CDR3 DNA sequence: TGTGCCAGCAGTCCGGACAGGAGTTGGCCCCTCCACTTT. The encoded protein is CASSPDRSWPLHF.

The V call is TRBV5-4, the J call TRBJ2-4; TRBD2 agrees at 9 bases. Germline values: CDR1 SGHNT, CDR2 YYREEE (reference sequence). V lost 3 bases to trimming and J lost 8 bases; unmatched junction nucleotides: 12. The CDR3 extends over 16 amino acids. The CDR3 bases are TGTGCCAGCAGCTGGACTAGCGCTACCGGGTTGGACATTCAGTACTTC. It translates to CASSWTSATGLDIQYF.

This clone has more than one count but fewer than ten. This sequence joins TRBV9 and TRBJ2-1; 7 nucleotides line up with TRBD1. Unmatched junction bases numbered 11, after V lost 3 bases and J lost 8 bases. The CDR3 totals 15 residues. The V gene's germline CDR1 is SGDLS and CDR2 YYNGEE. The DNA of the CDR3 is TGTGCCAGCAGCGAGGGACAGAGCCTTTGGTATGAGCAGTTCTTC. It is translated as CASSEGQSLWYEQFF.

The CDR3 here is CASSPLGQGNTGELFF. CDR3 bases: TGCGCCAGCAGCCCACTGGGACAGGGCAACACCGGGGAGCTGTTTTTT. V gene TRBV4-3 combines with J gene TRBJ2-2, with 9 bases fitting TRBD1. V trimming: 4 bases; J trimming: 2 bases; junction bases outside the gene matches: 5. Germline CDR1 LGHNA, CDR2 YSLEER. This CDR3 region has 16 residues.

This rearrangement joins TRBV28 to TRBJ1-4; D uncertain. This CDR3 comprises 13 residues. The V end was cut by 1 base, the J end by 8 bases, with 8 bases between. The germline V gene has CDR1 MDHEN and CDR2 SYDVKM. CDR3 DNA sequence: TGTGCCAGCAGTTTATACCCGGGGGAAAAACTGTTTTTT. Translation: CASSLYPGEKLFF. Full variable domain (remainder filled in from reference TRBV28 and TRBJ1-4): DVKVTQSSRYLVKRTGEKVFLECVQDMDHENMFWYRQDPGLGLRLIYFSYDVKMKEKGDIPEGYSVSREKKERFSLILESASTNQTSMYLCASSLYPGEKLFFGSGTQLSVL.

The genes are TRBV21-1 and TRBJ2-1; no check of the table's D call, TRBD2, against the DNA was made. TRBV21-1 is reported as a pseudogene. The CDR3 sequence is 17 residues long. CDR3 region: CASSPRSGYASYNEQFF. CDR3 in DNA: TGTGCCAGCAGCCCTCGGTCGGGGTACGCCTCCTACAATGAGCAGTTCTTC.

This clone was seen a handful of times. This chain links TRBV11-2 with TRBJ2-7, with D unclear. V was shortened by 1 base and J by 2 bases, with 9 bases between the two germline ends. The CDR3 consists of 14 residues. Germline V gene sequence: CDR1 SGHAT, CDR2 FQNNGV. The chain's CDR3 is CASSLAQATYEQYF. The DNA for the CDR3 is TGTGCCAGCAGCTTAGCCCAGGCAACCTACGAGCAGTACTTC.

The chain joins TRBV29-1 to TRBJ1-2; 9 nucleotides agree with TRBD1. The V gene's germline CDR1 is SQVTM and CDR2 ANQGSEA. J lost 8 bases, V lost 7 bases, and 8 bases had no gene match. CDR3 length equals 12 residues. The CDR3: CSGRGQGGGYTF. As DNA, the CDR3 is TGCAGCGGGAGGGGACAGGGCGGAGGCTACACCTTC. The complete variable domain, with remaining parts taken from reference TRBV29-1 and TRBJ1-2, reads SAVISQKPSRDICQRGTSLTIQCQVDSQVTMMFWYRQQPGQSLTLIATANQGSEATYESGFVIDKFPISRPNLTFSTLTVSNMSPEDSSIYLCSGRGQGGGYTFGSGTRLTVV.

The chain joins TRBV19 to TRBJ2-5; TRBD1 aligns across 7 bases. The J call may be faulty, since TRBJ2-7 better matches the DNA end. Germline CDR1 is LNHDA and CDR2 is SQIVND (reference sequence). This CDR3 contains 14 residues. CDR3 region: CAVASRDSSYEQYF. CDR3 nucleotide sequence: TGTGCCGTAGCTTCCCGGGACAGCTCCTACGAGCAGTACTTC.

V is TRBV4-1 and J is TRBJ2-1; D gene unclear. CDR1 is MGHRA and CDR2 is YSYEKL in the germline V gene. The CDR3 length is 14 residues. V dropped 1 base and J dropped 2 bases, with 6 bases sitting between them. The chain's CDR3 is CASSQAYPYNEQFF. Written as DNA, the CDR3 is TGCGCCAGCAGCCAAGCCTACCCCTACAATGAGCAGTTCTTC.

The sample holds one count of this clone. This chain joins TRBV18 and TRBJ1-1; D gene unclear. The CDR3 length is 14 residues. V lost 2 bases and J 1 base, leaving 8 bases between the germline ends. Looked up from germline, CDR1 is KGHSH and CDR2 is LQKENI. CDR3 sequence: CASSPEGANTEAFF. CDR3 nucleotides: TGTGCCAGCTCACCAGAGGGCGCGAACACTGAAGCTTTCTTT.